The T cell receptor (beta chain) under discussion was sequenced for a study of CD8 T cells in ankylosing spondylitis. Study findings and constraints: Seemingly distinctive of ankylosing spondylitis blood was a TCR beta motif formed by eight highly homologous variants. In ankylosing spondylitis patients, matched synovial fluid reportedly showed significant enrichment of disease-linked clones.

As to this clonotype: Its specificity is not known.

It was by quantitative 5'-RACE with molecular barcodes that TCR beta libraries were made. TCRdb passed the 5' RACE reads through MiXCR, listing each CDR3 protein once. Here the sample spans 35,000 to 50,000 distinct CDR3 sequences, 10% being singletons. The clonotype was recovered from a male donor with ankylosing spondylitis or in good health (not recorded which). The sequenced sample consisted of blood, either unsorted or a sorted T cell fraction (not recorded which).

The CDR3 coding sequence is TGTGCCAGTAGTATGGGCAGGGTGGTTAAGAACACTGAAGCTTTCTTT. It yields the protein CASSMGRVVKNTEAFF. This chain uses TRBV19 with TRBJ1-1; a possible D gene is TRBD1 (5 bases). The CDR3 loop spans 16 amino acids. Germline assignment: CDR1 LNHDA and CDR2 SQIVND (reference sequence). Trimming stripped 3 bases from V and 1 base from J, with 15 bases between.